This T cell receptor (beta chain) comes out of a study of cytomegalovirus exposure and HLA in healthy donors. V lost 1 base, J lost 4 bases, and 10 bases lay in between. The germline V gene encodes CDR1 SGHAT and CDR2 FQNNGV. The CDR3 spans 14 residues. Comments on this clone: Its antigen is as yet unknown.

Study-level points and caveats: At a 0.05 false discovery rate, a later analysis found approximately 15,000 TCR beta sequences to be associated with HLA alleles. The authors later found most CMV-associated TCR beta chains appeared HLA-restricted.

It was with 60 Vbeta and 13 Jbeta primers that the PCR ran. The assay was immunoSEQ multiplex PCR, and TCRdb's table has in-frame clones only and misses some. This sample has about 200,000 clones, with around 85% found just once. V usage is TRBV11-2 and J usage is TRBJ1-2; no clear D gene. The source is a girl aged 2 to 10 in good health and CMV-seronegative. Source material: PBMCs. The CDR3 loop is CASSLAPSGYGYTF. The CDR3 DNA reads TGTGCCAGCAGCTTAGCCCCCTCGGGCTATGGCTACACCTTC.